This T cell receptor beta chain originates from a study of T cells after yellow fever vaccination. As for the study in general: Where fractions had low cell numbers, libraries were prepared from them with the SMART-Seq v4 Ultra Low Input RNA kit. Study-wide results and caveats: Primary-vaccination clones mostly resurfaced post-booster (approximately 96% CD4, under 90% CD8). Weaker, the secondary response peaked sooner, at day 5 versus 15.

Conversion of TCR transcripts into cDNA relied on 5'RACE template switching, which added a universal primer site and UMIs. One entry per CDR3 protein, called by TCRdb with MiXCR from the 5' RACE reads. Of around 46,000 distinct CDR3 sequences in the sample, less than 9% were seen once. The CDR3 runs 15 residues. The ends lost 8 bases at V and 10 bases at J; junction bases unmatched: 13. As for this clonotype: Its antigen is not identified.

The chain recombines TRBV12-3 or TRBV12-4 with TRBJ1-6, with TRBD1 identical over 8 bases. Here the sequenced sample was CD8+ T cells sorted from PBMCs, taken around 15 days after the first yellow fever vaccination. The sequence came from a man between 18 and 35 years old who received the YFV17D yellow fever vaccine. CDR3 region: CASLLGQGSNSPLHF. The CDR3 DNA follows: TGTGCCAGCCTCCTTGGACAGGGTAGTAACTCACCCCTCCACTTT.